This T cell receptor beta chain was profiled in a study of T-cell reconstitution after alpha-beta-depleted transplantation in children. The CDR3 covers 15 residues. V trimming: 5 bases; J trimming: 1 base; junction bases outside the gene matches: 9. Germline CDR1 reads DFQATT; CDR2 reads SNEGSKA (reference sequence). This clonotype was counted a few times. During its preparation, the TCRbeta library received unique molecular identifiers. One entry per CDR3 protein, called by TCRdb with MiXCR from the PCR reads. Here the sample spans a few hundred thousand distinct CDR3 sequences, approximately 20% being singletons.

The source material was PBMCs from the stem cell graft donor, sampled from the stem cell graft. The sequence was obtained from a human donor who donated a stem cell graft to a child with acute myeloid leukemia. The gene calls are TRBV20-1 and TRBJ2-7, with 9 nucleotides matching TRBD1. The CDR3 is CSAPTGTGMSYEQYF. In DNA, the CDR3 is TGCAGTGCTCCTACCGGGACAGGGATGTCCTACGAGCAGTACTTC.